The 23 T cell receptor beta chains in this list originate from one sample, sequenced in a study of TET2 disruption in CD19-targeted CAR T cells. The protocol was immunoSEQ multiplex PCR, while the TCRdb copy is restricted to in-frame clones and leaves out a portion. Across under 30,000 clones, the top ten clones capture under 2.5% of the sample. Their antigens remain unidentified. Treatment meaning: autologous CTL019 cells: CD19 CAR with 4-1BB and CD3 zeta domains. Sequenced here: CD8- CAR+ T cells sorted from cultured blood T cells, sampled for CD19 CAR T cell therapy. This sample's subset: CD8-negative CAR-positive T cells from the infusion product. These receptors all come from a man aged 65 to 79 with chronic lymphocytic leukemia.

In the case of this clone: With the read ending 3 residues before the CDR3 end, the germline J gene is used to fill in that end. The chain links TRBV2 to TRBJ2-4; 11 bases match TRBD1. The CDR3 runs 14 residues. Germline V lookup: CDR1 SNHLY, CDR2 FYNNEI. CDR3 sequence: CASSGTGGFGGQYF. Partial CDR3 DNA: TGTGCCAGCAGTGGGACAGGGGGCTTCGGGGGT.

Regarding this clone: From the germline J gene comes the end of the CDR3, since the read stops 3 residues before it. The chain couples TRBV18 to TRBJ2-4, with 8 nucleotides matching TRBD1. The CDR3 has 15 amino acids. Germline V CDR1 and CDR2: KGHSH, LQKENI. CDR3 DNA (partial): TGTGCCAGCTCACCCCAGGGGGCGCGAGGGGAGACT. Translated, it gives CASSPQGARGET. The CDR3 in full is CASSPQGARGETQYF.

Regarding this clone: Sequencing ends 3 residues short of the CDR3 end; the germline J gene provides the rest. The V and J genes are TRBV11-1 and TRBJ1-3; D remains unclear. The CDR3 runs 13 residues. CDR1 and CDR2 (germline): SGHAT, FQDESV (reference sequence). V was shortened by 5 bases and J by 4 bases, with 9 bases between the two germline ends. The part of the CDR3 DNA that was read is TGTGCCAGCAGCGCCTGGCCGGGAAACACC. Protein sequence: CASSAWPGNT. From start to end, the CDR3 is CASSAWPGNTIYF.

To note about this clone: The read falls 3 residues short of the CDR3 end, and the missing part is taken from the germline J gene. V and J are TRBV9 and TRBJ2-5; D is ambiguous. Germline CDR1 SGDLS, CDR2 YYNGEE. The CDR3 extends over 14 amino acids. The V and J ends lost 0 bases and 5 bases respectively, with 11 bases between them. The sequenced CDR3 bases are TGTGCCAGCAGCGTAGGGGCCCCATGGGAGACC. This sequence encodes CASSVGAPWET. The full CDR3 sequence reads CASSVGAPWETQYF. Full variable domain (rest looked up from reference TRBV9 and TRBJ2-5): DSGVTQTPKHLITATGQRVTLRCSPRSGDLSVYWYQQSLDQGLQFLIQYYNGEERAKGNILERFSAQQFPDLHSELNLSSLELGDSALYFCASSVGAPWETQYFGPGTRLLVL.

On this clone: With the read ending 3 residues before the CDR3 end, the germline J gene is used to fill in that end. The rearrangement joins TRBV2 to TRBJ2-4; D is perhaps TRBD1 (5 bases). The CDR3 is 15 residues long. Germline CDR1 is SNHLY and CDR2 is FYNNEI. The CDR3 sequence is CASSERSGRVDGQYF. The sequenced CDR3 bases are TGTGCCAGCAGTGAAAGGTCCGGCAGGGTTGACGGT.

As for this clone: The read gets to within 3 residues of the CDR3 end, and the germline J gene fills in the rest. The chain couples TRBV6-1 to TRBJ2-7, with a weak D call TRBD1 (6 bases). Trimming cost V 4 bases and J 1 base, with 11 bases left between them. Germline CDR1 MNHNS, CDR2 SASEGT. This CDR3 is 14 amino acids long. The CDR3 reads CASSGGTGSYEQYF. Incomplete CDR3 DNA: TGTGCCAGCAGTGGCGGCACAGGGTCCTACGAG.

Comment on this clone: The sequence runs out 3 residues before the end of the CDR3; the remainder is reconstructed from the germline J gene. The genes are TRBV5-1 and TRBJ2-2; D is unclear. The CDR3 spans 17 residues. CDR1 is SGHRS, CDR2 YFSETQ, per germline. Deletions cut 0 bases from V and 0 bases from J, with 12 bases between. Here the CDR3 reads CASSLVPDLANTGELFF. The sequenced CDR3 bases are TGCGCCAGCAGCTTGGTTCCGGATCTAGCGAACACCGGGGAG.

Of note for this clone: The CDR3 end falls 3 residues outside the read, so it is completed with the germline J gene. The rearrangement joins TRBV6-2 or TRBV6-3 to TRBJ2-1; 12 bases line up with TRBD1. Germline V gene sequence: CDR1 MNHEY, CDR2 SVGEGT. The CDR3 sequence is 14 residues long. J was trimmed by 4 bases and V by 8 bases; bases with no gene match: 3. The CDR3 reads CASLGQGAYNEQFF. CDR3 DNA, as far as it was read: TGTGCCAGCCTGGGACAGGGGGCGTACAATGAG.

In regard to this clone: The CDR3 extends 3 residues past the end of the read, so its final part is completed from the germline J gene. This sequence joins TRBV4-2 and TRBJ2-1; the match to TRBD2 covers 14 bases. The CDR3 has 18 residues. Germline-derived CDR1 and CDR2 are LGHNA and YNFKEQ. Trimming removed 4 bases from V and 3 bases from J; junction bases left unmatched: 8. The chain's CDR3 is CASSPRGLAGVNYNEQFF. The CDR3 bases that were read are TGTGCCAGCAGCCCGAGGGGACTAGCGGGGGTGAACTACAATGAG.

Comments on this clone: The observed sequence ends 3 residues before the CDR3 terminus, with the missing tail filled in from the germline J gene. The chain links TRBV2 to TRBJ1-5; a weak D match, TRBD1 (6 bases). Trimming took 5 bases from V and 1 from J, leaving 12 bases between them. The CDR3 runs to 15 residues. CDR1 is SNHLY, CDR2 FYNNEI, per germline. CDR3 region: CASSQQGGSNQPQHF. CDR3 bases read: TGTGCCAGCAGTCAACAGGGTGGCAGCAATCAGCCC.

A word on this clone: The read stops 3 residues short of the end of the CDR3; the missing end is completed from the germline J gene. The rearrangement links TRBV29-1 to TRBJ2-3; D may be TRBD1 (6 bases). The germline gives CDR1 SQVTM, CDR2 ANQGSEA. CDR3 length: 14 amino acids. V was clipped by 8 bases and J by 6 bases, with 21 bases between them. The DNA read from the CDR3 is TGCAGCTCCAGTGCCAGCAGGGGCTCGGATACG. Protein product: CSSSASRGSDT. The entire CDR3 reads CSSSASRGSDTQYF.

In regard to this clone: The CDR3 goes on 3 residues after the read ends, and that part is filled in from the germline J gene. This rearrangement joins TRBV2 to TRBJ2-3, with 9 bases aligning to TRBD2. The V gene's germline CDR1 is SNHLY and CDR2 FYNNEI. V gave up 7 bases and J gave up 2 bases; unmatched junction bases: 7. The CDR3 runs to 15 residues. CDR3 in amino acids: CASTLSGGPTDTQYF. The sequenced part of the CDR3 DNA is TGTGCCAGCACCCTCAGCGGGGGGCCCACAGATACG.

As concerns this clone: The sequence runs out 3 residues before the end of the CDR3; the remainder is reconstructed from the germline J gene. The rearrangement joins TRBV12-3 or TRBV12-4 to TRBJ2-2, with D hard to call. This CDR3 region has 12 residues. Trimming removed 8 bases at V and 3 bases at J, with 7 bases between. CDR3 bases read: TGTGCCAGCCATAGTGACACCGGGGAG. Its translation: CASHSDTGE. The whole CDR3 protein is CASHSDTGELFF.

With regard to this clone: The CDR3 end lies 3 residues beyond the end of the read and is filled in from the germline J gene. The chain combines TRBV5-1 with TRBJ2-1, with 12 positions matching TRBD2. The CDR3 is made up of 16 amino acids. Germline CDR1 SGHRS, CDR2 YFSETQ. V was clipped by 3 bases and J by 4 bases; unmatched bases: 5. CDR3 DNA, as far as it was read: TGCGCCAGCAGCTCCCCTAGCGGGGGGGCTTACAATGAG. It specifies CASSSPSGGAYNE. The entire CDR3 reads CASSSPSGGAYNEQFF.

As concerns this clone: The CDR3 extends 3 residues past the end of the read, so its final part is completed from the germline J gene. This chain uses TRBV2 with TRBJ1-2; TRBD1 matches 8 bases. Germline V gene sequence: CDR1 SNHLY, CDR2 FYNNEI. The CDR3 consists of 15 residues. The covered CDR3 bases are TGTGCCAGCAGTCCAGACAGGGGCCGGCCTTCCGAC. It specifies CASSPDRGRPSD. The whole CDR3 sequence is CASSPDRGRPSDYTF.

Worth noting for this clone: One junction end disagrees with the germline gene, perhaps due to a read error. The read comes to an end 3 residues before the CDR3 does, leaving the germline J gene to fill in the end. This sample also contains other DNA sequences that code for the same CDR3. The chain carries TRBV19 and TRBJ2-3; 10 bases are shared with TRBD2. CDR3 length equals 14 residues. Germline V lookup: CDR1 LNHDA, CDR2 SQIVND (reference sequence). Incomplete CDR3 DNA: TGTGCCAGTACCCGGACTAGCGGTACAGACACG. Protein: CASTRTSGTDT. The full CDR3 sequence reads CASTRTSGTDTQYF. Combining the CDR3 with reference TRBV19 and TRBJ2-3 gives the whole variable domain DGGITQSPKYLFRKEGQNVTLSCEQNLNHDAMYWYRQDPGQGLRLIYYSQIVNDFQKGDIAEGYSVSREKKESFPLTVTSAQKNPTAFYLCASTRTSGTDTQYFGPGTRLTVL.

Here the CDR3 reads CASSLAGNPEAFF. The sequenced part of the CDR3 DNA is TGTGCCAGCAGCTTAGCGGGTAACCCTGAA. V gene TRBV11-2 combines with J gene TRBJ1-1; no definite D call. The read ends 3 residues shy of where the CDR3 ends; the end is completed using the germline J gene. Germline V gene lookup returns CDR1 SGHAT and CDR2 FQNNGV. The germline V and J ends were trimmed by 1 base and 6 bases, with 9 bases remaining between them. The CDR3 length is 13 residues.

The CDR3 loop is CASSEAGGETQYF. The sequenced part of the CDR3 DNA is TGTGCCAGCAGTGAAGCCGGCGGGGAGACT. The rearrangement uses TRBV2 and TRBJ2-4; weak D call: TRBD2 (6 bases). The observed sequence ends 3 residues before the CDR3 terminus, with the missing tail filled in from the germline J gene. Per germline, CDR1 SNHLY and CDR2 FYNNEI. The CDR3 consists of 13 residues.

As concerns this clone: The CDR3 goes on 3 residues after the read ends, and that part is filled in from the germline J gene. At the DNA level, this CDR3 is encoded by other sequences in the same sample as well. The rearrangement uses TRBV19 and TRBJ1-3, with unresolved D. CDR1 and CDR2 (germline): LNHDA, SQIVND (reference sequence). V lost 5 bases and J lost 4, with 12 bases in between. The CDR3 consists of 14 residues. The CDR3 bases that were read are TGTGCCAGTAGTCTGCGGGGTCTAGGAAACACC. It is translated as CASSLRGLGNT. The entire CDR3 protein is CASSLRGLGNTIYF.

In regard to this clone: The read comes to an end 3 residues before the CDR3 does, leaving the germline J gene to fill in the end. The chain employs TRBV7-9 and TRBJ2-7; D is unresolved. This CDR3 is built from 11 residues. Germline V gene data show CDR1 as SEHNR and CDR2 as FQNEAQ (reference sequence). V was shortened by 6 bases and J by 6 bases, with 9 bases between the two germline ends. The CDR3 here is CASRRNTEQYF. The CDR3 bases that were read are TGTGCCAGCAGGCGGAACACCGAG.

On this clone: Read data end 3 residues before the CDR3 end; the end is taken from the germline J gene. The chain joins TRBV5-1 to TRBJ1-4; the match to TRBD1 covers 7 bases. CDR1 and CDR2 from the germline V gene are SGHRS and YFSETQ. V shed 0 bases, J shed 5 bases, and the junction held 4 bases outside the gene matches. This CDR3 has 15 residues. The CDR3 reads CASSLGDRPNEKLFF. The CDR3 bases that were read are TGCGCCAGCAGCTTGGGGGACAGACCAAATGAAAAA.

By frequency, this clone is medium-sized (0.01 to 0.1%). The CDR3 extends 3 residues past the end of the read, so its final part is completed from the germline J gene. The chain couples TRBV7-9 to TRBJ2-3; 7 nucleotides match TRBD2. From germline, CDR1 is SEHNR and CDR2 FQNEAQ (reference sequence). The CDR3 contains 15 residues. Trimming removed 4 bases from V and 4 bases from J; junction bases left unmatched: 8. The DNA read from the CDR3 is TGTGCCAGCAGCTCCTTCGGGGGGTCCTCAGATACG. This translates into CASSSFGGSSDT. The whole CDR3 protein is CASSSFGGSSDTQYF. The variable domain in full, completed from reference TRBV7-9 and TRBJ2-3, reads DTGVSQNPRHKITKRGQNVTFRCDPISEHNRLYWYRQTLGQGPEFLTYFQNEAQLEKSRLLSDRFSAERPKGSFSTLEIQRTEQGDSAMYLCASSSFGGSSDTQYFGPGTRLTVL.

A word on this clone: The DNA ends 3 residues before the CDR3 does, and the rest of the CDR3 is filled in from the germline J gene. This sequence joins TRBV18 and TRBJ2-1; possible D gene TRBD2, 5 bases. The length of the CDR3 is 14 residues. V was cut by 6 bases and J by 5 bases, with 14 bases left in between. Germline V lookup: CDR1 KGHSH, CDR2 LQKENI. The CDR3 reads CASSPGNGDNEQFF. The sequenced part of the CDR3 DNA is TGTGCCAGCTCCCCTGGGAACGGGGACAATGAG.